Below, one T cell receptor (beta chain) is given with its context. The sample comes from a study of T cells expressing NK-cell markers. TCRdb reprocessed the 5' RACE reads; each CDR3 protein has one entry and no DNA is given. The sample holds about 450,000 distinct CDR3 sequences. Germline values: CDR1 SGHTA, CDR2 FQGNSA. This CDR3 region has 15 residues. This sequence was found in a woman between 18 and 70 years old in good health. Sequencing input: blood T cells: a sorted CD56 or NKG2C T cell subset, CD4+ or CD8+ T cells, or bulk PBMC T cells (not recorded which). The rearrangement links TRBV7-2 to TRBJ2-1; TCRdb outputs TRBD1, but without DNA this stays unchecked. The CDR3 spells CASSRDASRYNEQFF.